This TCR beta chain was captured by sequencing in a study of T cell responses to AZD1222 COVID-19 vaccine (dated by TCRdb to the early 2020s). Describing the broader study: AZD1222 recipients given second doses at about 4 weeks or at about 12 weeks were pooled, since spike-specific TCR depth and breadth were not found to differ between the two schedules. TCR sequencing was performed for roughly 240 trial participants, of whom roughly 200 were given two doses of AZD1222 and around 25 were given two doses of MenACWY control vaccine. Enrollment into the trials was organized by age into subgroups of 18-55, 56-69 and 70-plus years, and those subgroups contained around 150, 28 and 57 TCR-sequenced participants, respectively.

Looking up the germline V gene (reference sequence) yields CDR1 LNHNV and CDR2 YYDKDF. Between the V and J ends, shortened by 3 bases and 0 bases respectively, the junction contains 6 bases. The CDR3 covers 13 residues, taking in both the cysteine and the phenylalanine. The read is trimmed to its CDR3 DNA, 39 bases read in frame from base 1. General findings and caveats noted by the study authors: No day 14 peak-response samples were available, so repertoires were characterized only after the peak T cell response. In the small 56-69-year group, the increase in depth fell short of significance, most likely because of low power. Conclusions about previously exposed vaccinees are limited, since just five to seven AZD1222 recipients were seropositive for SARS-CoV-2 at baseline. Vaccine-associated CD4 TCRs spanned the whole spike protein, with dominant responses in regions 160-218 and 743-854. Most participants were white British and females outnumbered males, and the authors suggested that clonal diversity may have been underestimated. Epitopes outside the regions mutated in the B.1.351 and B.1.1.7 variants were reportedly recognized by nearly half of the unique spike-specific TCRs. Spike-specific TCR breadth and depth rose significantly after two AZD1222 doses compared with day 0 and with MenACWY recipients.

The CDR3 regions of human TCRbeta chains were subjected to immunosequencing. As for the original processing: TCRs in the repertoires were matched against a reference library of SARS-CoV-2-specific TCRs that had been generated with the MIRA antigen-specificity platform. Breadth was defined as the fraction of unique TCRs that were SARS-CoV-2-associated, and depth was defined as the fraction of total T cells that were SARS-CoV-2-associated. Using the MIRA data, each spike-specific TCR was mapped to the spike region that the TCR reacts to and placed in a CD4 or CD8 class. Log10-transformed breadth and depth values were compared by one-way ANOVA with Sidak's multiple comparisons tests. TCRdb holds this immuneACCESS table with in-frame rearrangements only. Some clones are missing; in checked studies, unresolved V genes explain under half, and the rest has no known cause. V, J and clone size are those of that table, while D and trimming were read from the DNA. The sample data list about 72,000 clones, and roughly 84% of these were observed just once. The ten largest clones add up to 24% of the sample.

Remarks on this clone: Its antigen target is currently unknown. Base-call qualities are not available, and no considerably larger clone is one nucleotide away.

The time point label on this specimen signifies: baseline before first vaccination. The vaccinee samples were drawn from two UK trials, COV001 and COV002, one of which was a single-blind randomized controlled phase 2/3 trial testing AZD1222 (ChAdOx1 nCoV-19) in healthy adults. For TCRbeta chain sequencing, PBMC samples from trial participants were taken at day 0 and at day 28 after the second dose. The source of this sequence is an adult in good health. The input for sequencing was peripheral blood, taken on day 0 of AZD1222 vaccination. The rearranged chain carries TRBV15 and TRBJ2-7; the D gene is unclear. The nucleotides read TGTGCCACCAGCAGGACAATCTCCTACGAGCAGTACTTC. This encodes CATSRTISYEQYF.